This TCR beta chain comes out of a study of radiation and T cells in renal cell carcinoma. Deletions cut 6 bases from V and 2 bases from J, with 9 bases between. The germline CDR1 and CDR2 sequences are SNHLY and FYNNEI. CDR3 size: 13 residues. Libraries were prepared by immunoSEQ multiplex PCR; TCRdb keeps only in-frame clonotypes and omits some of them. The sample has around 120,000 clones, approximately 75% seen once. Stated time point: blood 2 weeks post-SBRT. Treatment here: 15 Gy SBRT to primary tumor, nephrectomy 4 weeks later. The chain has TRBV2 and TRBJ2-3; unclear D gene. The material was blood, obtained from a patient whose treatment included radiotherapy and nephrectomy. This TCR came from a woman aged 60-75 years with renal cell carcinoma. CDR3 nucleotides: TGTGCCAGCAGCCGCGAGCTCACAGATACGCAGTATTTT. Protein: CASSRELTDTQYF.